This entry features one TCR beta chain sequence. The antigen is unknown. Primers: 60 Vbeta forward and 13 Jbeta reverse. Profiling relied on immunoSEQ multiplex PCR, and the TCRdb table lists in-frame clones only, not all of them. Among about 200,000 clones listed, about 86% were seen once. This sample was taken from a study of cytomegalovirus exposure and HLA in healthy donors. Study background: The study placed roughly four fifths of its 350 to 450 genotyped donors in the Caucasian-associated ancestry cluster.

Trimming removed 4 bases at V and 4 bases at J, with 11 bases between. The CDR3 extends over 13 amino acids. Per germline, CDR1 MGHDK and CDR2 SYGVNS. General study findings and limits: Over 150 TCR beta chains were listed as cytomegalovirus-associated. Later analysis reportedly placed an Asian-associated ancestry cluster below the roughly 670-donor mean in N-insertions.

This TCR was recovered from a woman in her twenties or thirties in good health and CMV-seronegative. The sequenced sample was PBMCs. V gene TRBV25-1 combines with J gene TRBJ2-7; D may be TRBD1 (6 bases). The CDR3 nucleotides are TGTGCCAGCAGTGGAGGCAGGGGTTACGAGCAGTACTTC. It codes for CASSGGRGYEQYF.